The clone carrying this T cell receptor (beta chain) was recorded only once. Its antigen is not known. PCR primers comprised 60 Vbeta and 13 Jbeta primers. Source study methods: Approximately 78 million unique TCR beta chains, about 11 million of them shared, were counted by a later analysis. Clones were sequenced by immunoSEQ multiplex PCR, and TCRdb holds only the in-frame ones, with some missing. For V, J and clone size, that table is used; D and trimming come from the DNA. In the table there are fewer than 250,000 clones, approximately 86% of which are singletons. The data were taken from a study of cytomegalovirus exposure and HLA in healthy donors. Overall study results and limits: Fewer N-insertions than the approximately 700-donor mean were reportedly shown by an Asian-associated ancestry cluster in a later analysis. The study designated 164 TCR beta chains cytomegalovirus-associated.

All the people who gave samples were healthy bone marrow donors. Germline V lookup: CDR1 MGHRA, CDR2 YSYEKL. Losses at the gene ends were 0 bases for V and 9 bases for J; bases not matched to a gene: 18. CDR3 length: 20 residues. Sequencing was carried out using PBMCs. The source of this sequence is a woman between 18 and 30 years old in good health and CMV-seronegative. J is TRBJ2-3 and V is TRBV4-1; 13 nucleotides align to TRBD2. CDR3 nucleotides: TGCGCCAGCAGCCAAGAAACAGGGGGTCGAACTAGCGGGAGGGTTGGGACGCAGTATTTT. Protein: CASSQETGGRTSGRVGTQYF.